Listed below are T cell receptor beta chains from one sample, sequenced in a study of OX40 agonist ivuxolimab in advanced cancers. This table comes from immunoSEQ multiplex PCR, and its TCRdb copy is limited to in-frame clones, with some not included. This sample has roughly 53,000 clones, with about four fifths found just once. Material: CD4+ or CD8+ T cells sorted from blood, obtained in a trial of the OX40 agonist ivuxolimab. These receptors were collected from an adult with an advanced solid tumor such as melanoma, head and neck, liver or kidney cancer. The CDR3 runs from the conserved cysteine through the conserved F or W. The order of the fields is V gene, D gene, J gene, CDR3 protein, CDR3 DNA. The D gene is left open where the match is weak.

TRBV2,NA,TRBJ2-7,CASSVQGPEQYF,TGTGCCAGCAGTGTTCAGGGACCCGAGCAGTACTTC
TRBV5-5,NA,TRBJ2-6,CASSLDWGPGANVLTF,TGTGCCAGCAGCTTGGACTGGGGTCCCGGGGCCAACGTCCTGACTTTC
TRBV7-2,NA,TRBJ2-3,CASSLGRMDTQYF,TGTGCCAGCAGCTTAGGGCGGATGGATACGCAGTATTTT
TRBV11-2,TRBD1,TRBJ2-7,CASSLVRGLGSYEQYF,TGTGCCAGCAGCTTAGTAAGGGGGCTCGGTTCGTACGAGCAGTACTTC
TRBV11-2,NA,TRBJ2-2,CASSLGSWTANTGELFF,TGTGCCAGCAGCTTAGGAAGTTGGACAGCCAACACCGGGGAGCTGTTTTTT
TRBV5-4,TRBD1,TRBJ2-5,CASSLIGQGQETQYF,TGTGCCAGCAGCTTGATCGGACAGGGACAAGAGACCCAGTACTTC
TRBV7-9,NA,TRBJ1-1,CASSLAPRFGTMNTEAFF,TGTGCCAGCAGCTTAGCTCCCCGGTTTGGCACAATGAACACTGAAGCTTTCTTT
TRBV11-2,NA,TRBJ2-2,CASSGGLANTGELFF,TGTGCCAGCAGCGGGGGGCTTGCGAACACCGGGGAGCTGTTTTTT
TRBV27,NA,TRBJ2-7,CASTRAGGLTSGEQYF,TGTGCCAGCACCCGCGCTGGGGGGCTCACAAGCGGCGAGCAGTACTTC
TRBV29-1,NA,TRBJ2-1,CSVEEVWGVDEQFF,TGCAGCGTTGAAGAAGTCTGGGGAGTGGATGAGCAGTTCTTC
TRBV30,TRBD1,TRBJ1-1,CAWSGDRTRAFF,TGTGCCTGGAGTGGGGACAGGACAAGGGCTTTCTTT
TRBV6-1,NA,TRBJ1-1,CASSEMGPDDSSAFF,TGTGCCAGCAGTGAAATGGGTCCGGACGACTCATCAGCTTTCTTT